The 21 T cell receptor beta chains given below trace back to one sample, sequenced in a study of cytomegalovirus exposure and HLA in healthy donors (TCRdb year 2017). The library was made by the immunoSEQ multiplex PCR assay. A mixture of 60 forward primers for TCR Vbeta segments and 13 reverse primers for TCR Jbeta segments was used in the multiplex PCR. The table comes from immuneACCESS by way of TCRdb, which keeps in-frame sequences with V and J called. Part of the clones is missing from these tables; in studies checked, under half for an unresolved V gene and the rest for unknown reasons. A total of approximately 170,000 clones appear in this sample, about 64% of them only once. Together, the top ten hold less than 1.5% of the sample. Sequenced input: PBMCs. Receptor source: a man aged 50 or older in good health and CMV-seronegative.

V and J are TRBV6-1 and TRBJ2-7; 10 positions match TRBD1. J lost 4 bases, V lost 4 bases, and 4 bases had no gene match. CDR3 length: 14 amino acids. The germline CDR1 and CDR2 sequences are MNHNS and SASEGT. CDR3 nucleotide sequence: TGTGCCAGCAGTGTCCGGGGACAGGGGTACGAGCAGTACTTC. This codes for CASSVRGQGYEQYF.

CDR3 amino acids: CASSSGGGGYGYTF. The CDR3 region has the DNA TGTGCCAGCAGCTCAGGAGGGGGCGGCTATGGCTACACCTTC. This rearrangement joins TRBV11-1 to TRBJ1-2; TRBD1 matches 7 bases. The length of the CDR3 is 14 residues. With V trimmed by 4 bases and J by 4 bases, 6 bases remained unmatched. Germline-derived CDR1 and CDR2 are SGHAT and FQDESV (reference sequence).

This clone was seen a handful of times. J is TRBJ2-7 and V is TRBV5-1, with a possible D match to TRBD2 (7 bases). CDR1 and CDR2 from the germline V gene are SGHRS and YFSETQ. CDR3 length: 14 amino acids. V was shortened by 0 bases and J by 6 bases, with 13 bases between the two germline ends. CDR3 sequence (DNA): TGCGCCAGCAGCTTGGTCGGGGGAGGGGGCGAGCAGTACTTC. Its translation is CASSLVGGGGEQYF. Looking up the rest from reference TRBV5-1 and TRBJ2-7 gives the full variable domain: KAGVTQTPRYLIKTRGQQVTLSCSPISGHRSVSWYQQTPGQGLQFLFEYFSETQRNKGNFPGRFSGRQFSNSRSEMNVSTLELGDSALYLCASSLVGGGGEQYFGPGTRLTVT.

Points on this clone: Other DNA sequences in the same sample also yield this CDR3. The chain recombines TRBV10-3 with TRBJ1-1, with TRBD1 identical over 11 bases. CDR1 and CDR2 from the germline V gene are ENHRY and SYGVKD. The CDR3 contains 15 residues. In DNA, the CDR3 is TGTGCTACCAACCGGGACAGGGGGGGTAAGGCTGAAGCTTTCTTT. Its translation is CATNRDRGGKAEAFF.

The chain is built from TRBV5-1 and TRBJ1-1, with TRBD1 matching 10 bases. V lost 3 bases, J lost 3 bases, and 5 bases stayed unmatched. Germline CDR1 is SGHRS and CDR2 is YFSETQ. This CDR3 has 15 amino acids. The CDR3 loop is CASSWGQGRDTEAFF. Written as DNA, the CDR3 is TGCGCCAGCAGCTGGGGACAGGGGAGGGACACTGAAGCTTTCTTT.

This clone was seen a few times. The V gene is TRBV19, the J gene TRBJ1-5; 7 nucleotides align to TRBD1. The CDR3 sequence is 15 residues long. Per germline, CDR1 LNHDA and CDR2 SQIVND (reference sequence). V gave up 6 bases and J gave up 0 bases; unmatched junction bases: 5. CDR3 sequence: CASSMTGISNQPQHF. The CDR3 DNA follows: TGTGCCAGTAGCATGACAGGGATTAGCAATCAGCCCCAGCATTTT.

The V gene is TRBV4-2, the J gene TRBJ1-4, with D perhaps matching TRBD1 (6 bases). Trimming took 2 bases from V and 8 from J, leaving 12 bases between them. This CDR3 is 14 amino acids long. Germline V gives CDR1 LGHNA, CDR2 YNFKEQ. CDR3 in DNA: TGTGCCAGCAGCCAATTGGGGGCAAGAGAAAAACTGTTTTTT. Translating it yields CASSQLGAREKLFF.

The CDR3: CASSFPGPVRGNESLHF. The CDR3, as DNA: TGTGCCAGCAGTTTTCCCGGCCCCGTCAGGGGAAATGAGTCCCTCCACTTT. The chain recombines TRBV28 with TRBJ1-6, with a tentative D call TRBD1 (6 bases). CDR3 length: 17 amino acids. Germline V gene sequence: CDR1 MDHEN, CDR2 SYDVKM. The V and J ends lost 3 bases and 14 bases respectively, with 26 bases between them.

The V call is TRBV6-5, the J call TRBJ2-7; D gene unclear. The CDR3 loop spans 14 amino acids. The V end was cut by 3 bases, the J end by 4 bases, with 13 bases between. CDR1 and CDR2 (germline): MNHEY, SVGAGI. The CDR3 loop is CASSYGSRSYEQYF. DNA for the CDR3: TGTGCCAGCAGTTATGGAAGTCGGAGTTACGAGCAGTACTTC.

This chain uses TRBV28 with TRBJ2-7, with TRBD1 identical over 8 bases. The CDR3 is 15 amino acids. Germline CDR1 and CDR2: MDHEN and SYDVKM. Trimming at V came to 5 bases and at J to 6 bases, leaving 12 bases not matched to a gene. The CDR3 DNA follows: TGTGCCAGCAGTCCCCATACCGGACAGGGCCGCGAGCAGTACTTC. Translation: CASSPHTGQGREQYF.

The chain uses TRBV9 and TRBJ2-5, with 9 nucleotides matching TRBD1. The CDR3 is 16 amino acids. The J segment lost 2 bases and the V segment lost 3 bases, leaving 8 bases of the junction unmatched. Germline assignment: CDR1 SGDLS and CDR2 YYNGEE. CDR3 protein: CASSGTGGERQETQYF. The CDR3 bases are TGTGCCAGCAGCGGAACAGGGGGCGAGAGGCAAGAGACCCAGTACTTC.

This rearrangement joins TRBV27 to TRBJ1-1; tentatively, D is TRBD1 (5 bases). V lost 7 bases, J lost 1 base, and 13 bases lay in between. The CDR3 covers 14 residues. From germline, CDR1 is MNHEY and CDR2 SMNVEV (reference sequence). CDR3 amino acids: CASNLGRGNTEAFF. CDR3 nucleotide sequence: TGTGCCAGCAACTTGGGGAGGGGGAACACTGAAGCTTTCTTT.

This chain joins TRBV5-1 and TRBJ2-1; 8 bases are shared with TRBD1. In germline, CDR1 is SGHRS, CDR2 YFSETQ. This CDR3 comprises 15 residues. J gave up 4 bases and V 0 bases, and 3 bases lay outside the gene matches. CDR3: CASSLGQGAYNEQFF. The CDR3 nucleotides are TGCGCCAGCAGCTTGGGGCAGGGGGCTTACAATGAGCAGTTCTTC.

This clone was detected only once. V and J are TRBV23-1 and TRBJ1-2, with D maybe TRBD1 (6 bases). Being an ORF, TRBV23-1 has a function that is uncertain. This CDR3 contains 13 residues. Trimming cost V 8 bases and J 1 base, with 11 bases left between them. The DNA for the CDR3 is TGCGCCAGCCCTAGACAGGATAACTATGGCTACACCTTC. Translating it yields CASPRQDNYGYTF.

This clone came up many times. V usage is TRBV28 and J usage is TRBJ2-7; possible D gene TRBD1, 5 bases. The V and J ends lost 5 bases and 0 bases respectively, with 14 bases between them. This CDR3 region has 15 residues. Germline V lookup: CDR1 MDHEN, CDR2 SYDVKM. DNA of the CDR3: TGTGCCAGCAGTCTATATTCCAGGGTCTCCTACGAGCAGTACTTC. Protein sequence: CASSLYSRVSYEQYF. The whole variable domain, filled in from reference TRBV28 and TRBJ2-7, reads DVKVTQSSRYLVKRTGEKVFLECVQDMDHENMFWYRQDPGLGLRLIYFSYDVKMKEKGDIPEGYSVSREKKERFSLILESASTNQTSMYLCASSLYSRVSYEQYFGPGTRLTVT.

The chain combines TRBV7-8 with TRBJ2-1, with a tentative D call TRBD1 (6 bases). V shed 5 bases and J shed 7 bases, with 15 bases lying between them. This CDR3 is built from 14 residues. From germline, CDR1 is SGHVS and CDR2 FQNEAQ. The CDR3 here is CASSGRRQANEQFF. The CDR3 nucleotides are TGTGCCAGCAGCGGGCGCAGACAGGCAAATGAGCAGTTCTTC. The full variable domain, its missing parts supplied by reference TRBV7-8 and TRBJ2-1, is GAGVSQSPRYKVAKRGQDVALRCDPISGHVSLFWYQQALGQGPEFLTYFQNEAQLDKSGLPSDRFFAERPEGSVSTLKIQRTQQEDSAVYLCASSGRRQANEQFFGPGTRLTVL.

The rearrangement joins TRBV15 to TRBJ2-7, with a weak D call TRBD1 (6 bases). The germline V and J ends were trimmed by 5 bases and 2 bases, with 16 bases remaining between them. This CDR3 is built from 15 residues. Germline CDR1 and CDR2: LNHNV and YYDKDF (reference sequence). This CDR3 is CATSVTTGPPYEQYF. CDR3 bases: TGTGCCACCAGCGTAACAACAGGGCCTCCCTACGAGCAGTACTTC.

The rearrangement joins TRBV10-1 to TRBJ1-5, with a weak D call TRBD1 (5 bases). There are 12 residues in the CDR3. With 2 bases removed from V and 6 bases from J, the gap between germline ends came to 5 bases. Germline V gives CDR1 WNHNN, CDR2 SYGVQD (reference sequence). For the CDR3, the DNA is TGCGCCAGCAGTGAGGGGGCTCAGCCCCAGCATTTT. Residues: CASSEGAQPQHF.

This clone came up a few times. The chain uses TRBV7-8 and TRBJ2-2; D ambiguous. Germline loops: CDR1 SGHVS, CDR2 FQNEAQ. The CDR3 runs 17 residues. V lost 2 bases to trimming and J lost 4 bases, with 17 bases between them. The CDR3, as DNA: TGTGCCAGCAGCTTACTTACGGAGCCCGCATTCACCGGGGAGCTGTTTTTT. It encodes CASSLLTEPAFTGELFF.

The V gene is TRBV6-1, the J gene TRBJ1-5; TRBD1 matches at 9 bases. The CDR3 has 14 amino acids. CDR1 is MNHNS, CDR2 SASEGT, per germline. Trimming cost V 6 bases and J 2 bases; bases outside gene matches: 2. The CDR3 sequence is CASRGQGRNQPQHF. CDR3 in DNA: TGTGCCAGCAGGGGACAGGGACGCAATCAGCCCCAGCATTTT.

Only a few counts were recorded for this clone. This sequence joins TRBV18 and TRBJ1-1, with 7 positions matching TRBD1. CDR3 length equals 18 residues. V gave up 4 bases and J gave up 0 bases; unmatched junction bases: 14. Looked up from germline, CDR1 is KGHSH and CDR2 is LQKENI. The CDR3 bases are TGTGCCAGCTCACGAGAAGGCCGACAGGGTCCCTTGAACACTGAAGCTTTCTTT. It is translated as CASSREGRQGPLNTEAFF.